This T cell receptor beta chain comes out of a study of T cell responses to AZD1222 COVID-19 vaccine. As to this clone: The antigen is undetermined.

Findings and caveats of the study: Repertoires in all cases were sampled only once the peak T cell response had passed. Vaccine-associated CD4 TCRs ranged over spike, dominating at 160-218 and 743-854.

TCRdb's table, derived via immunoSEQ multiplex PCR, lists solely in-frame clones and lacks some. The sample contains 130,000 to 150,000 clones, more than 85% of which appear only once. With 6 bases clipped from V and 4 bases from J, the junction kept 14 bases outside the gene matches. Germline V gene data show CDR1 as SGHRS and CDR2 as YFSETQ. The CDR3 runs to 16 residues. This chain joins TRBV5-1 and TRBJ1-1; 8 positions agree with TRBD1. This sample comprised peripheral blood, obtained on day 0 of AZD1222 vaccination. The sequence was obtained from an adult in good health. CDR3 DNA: TGCGCCAGCACCAACTCCCTCAGGGGGCACGGCACTGAAGCTTTCTTT. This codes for CASTNSLRGHGTEAFF. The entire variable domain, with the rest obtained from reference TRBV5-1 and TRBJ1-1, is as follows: KAGVTQTPRYLIKTRGQQVTLSCSPISGHRSVSWYQQTPGQGLQFLFEYFSETQRNKGNFPGRFSGRQFSNSRSEMNVSTLELGDSALYLCASTNSLRGHGTEAFFGQGTRLTVV.